The 6 T cell receptor beta chains given below trace back to one sample, sequenced in a study of blood T cells in healthy people across ages. It was with a sample-barcoded 5' primer and a J-beta primer mix that a second PCR of roughly 7 to 12 cycles was run. MiXCR was run by TCRdb on the 5' RACE reads, yielding one entry per CDR3 protein. The top ten hold about an eighth of the sample, which has about 1.1 million distinct CDR3 sequences, more than 30% seen once. The sequenced sample consisted of blood. The source of these receptors is a man between 18 and 29 years old in good health.

V gene TRBV2 combines with J gene TRBJ1-1; 7 nucleotides match TRBD1. V was clipped by 3 bases and J by 0 bases; unmatched bases: 7. This CDR3 has 16 amino acids. The germline gives CDR1 SNHLY, CDR2 FYNNEI. The CDR3 nucleotides read TGTGCCAGCAGTGAGTTAGGGACAGAGATGAACACTGAAGCTTTCTTT. As protein: CASSELGTEMNTEAFF.

This clonotype was observed many times. This chain uses TRBV4-3 with TRBJ2-1; 12 nucleotides agree with TRBD2. Unmatched junction bases numbered 4, after V lost 4 bases and J lost 9 bases. The CDR3 is 14 amino acids. Germline-derived CDR1 and CDR2 are LGHNA and YSLEER. As DNA, the CDR3 is TGCGCCAGCAGCCTCACTAGCGGGGGGACTGAGCAGTTCTTC. Translating gives CASSLTSGGTEQFF.

The chain has TRBV20-1 and TRBJ1-2; 9 bases are shared with TRBD1. CDR1 is DFQATT, CDR2 SNEGSKA, per germline (reference sequence). CDR3 length: 14 amino acids. J lost 6 bases, V lost 5 bases, and 10 bases had no gene match. The CDR3 protein is CSALRQGGNDGYTF. The CDR3 nucleotides are TGCAGTGCTTTAAGACAGGGGGGAAATGATGGCTACACCTTC.

This clonotype was counted a few times. The chain employs TRBV20-1 and TRBJ1-2; 7 bases map to TRBD1. Trimming at V came to 7 bases and at J to 5 bases, leaving 7 bases not matched to a gene. This CDR3 has 12 amino acids. CDR1 DFQATT and CDR2 SNEGSKA come from the germline V gene (reference sequence). The CDR3 spells CSVAGGRYGYTF. The DNA of the CDR3 is TGCAGTGTCGCAGGGGGTCGGTATGGCTACACCTTC.

In its sample, this clonotype was seen many times. The chain combines TRBV10-3 with TRBJ2-3; D not certain. CDR3 size: 14 residues. V lost 9 bases and J lost 2, with 15 bases in between. Germline lookup yields CDR1 ENHRY and CDR2 SYGVKD. The CDR3 bases are TGTGCCATTCGGGCGAGGTCAGTCACAGATACGCAGTATTTT. It translates to CAIRARSVTDTQYF.

This chain uses TRBV6-5 with TRBJ1-1; tentative D call: TRBD1 (6 bases). V was cut by 6 bases and J by 7 bases, with 12 bases left in between. This CDR3 comprises 12 residues. CDR1 is MNHEY, CDR2 SVGAGI, per germline. The DNA for the CDR3 is TGTGCCAGCAGCCGCAGGGGCCATGAAGCTTTCTTT. Protein sequence: CASSRRGHEAFF.